Each of the 13 T cell receptor beta chains below was sequenced from the same sample in a study of blood T cells in healthy people across ages (dated by TCRdb to the mid-2010s). Receptor libraries were prepared by 5' RACE. TCRdb records Illumina HiSeq 2500 as the sequencer. A second 7 to 11 cycle PCR used a sample-barcoded 5' primer and a J-beta primer mix. TCRdb took the public reads, trimmed them with fastp at Q25, ran MiXCR for clone calling and kept in-frame beta chains. Every entry covers one CDR3 protein and lists the most common genes and DNA from its rows. A total of around 780,000 distinct CDR3 sequences appear in this sample, 25% to 30% of them only once. The leading ten clones occupy 2.5% to 3.5% of the sample. These data were also reused for a study on T cells of mothers and their children.

The source material was blood. The receptors derive from a boy aged 10-17 years in good health.

The rearrangement uses TRBV7-2 and TRBJ2-1; tentatively, D is TRBD1 or TRBD2 (5 bases each). With 4 bases removed from V and 8 bases from J, the gap between germline ends came to 18 bases. Germline values: CDR1 SGHTA, CDR2 FQGNSA. The CDR3 extends over 15 amino acids. CDR3 in DNA: TGTGCCAGCAGCTCCGGGACGACTACTCTCGATGAGCAGTTCTTC. As protein: CASSSGTTTLDEQFF.

The chain uses TRBV28 and TRBJ1-4, with D tentatively TRBD1 (5 bases). This CDR3 has 15 amino acids. V was cut by 5 bases and J by 0 bases, with 10 bases left in between. Germline CDR1 reads MDHEN; CDR2 reads SYDVKM. As DNA, the CDR3 is TGTGCCAGCAGTGCCGACAGTGCAACTAATGAAAAACTGTTTTTT. Encoded protein: CASSADSATNEKLFF.

This chain connects TRBV20-1 to TRBJ2-7; 9 nucleotides match TRBD1. CDR3 size: 15 residues. The V gene's germline CDR1 is DFQATT and CDR2 SNEGSKA (reference sequence). J was trimmed by 4 bases and V by 0 bases; bases with no gene match: 7. The CDR3 spells CSARDRDRVIYEQYF. The CDR3, as DNA: TGCAGTGCTAGAGATCGGGACAGGGTAATTTACGAGCAGTACTTC.

The V gene is TRBV24-1, the J gene TRBJ2-1; possible D gene TRBD1, 6 bases. From germline, CDR1 is KGHDR and CDR2 SFDVKD. V dropped 6 bases and J dropped 10 bases, with 18 bases sitting between them. The CDR3 contains 14 residues. CDR3 nucleotide sequence: TGTGCCACCAGTCCCAGGGGATTGGGCCCCGAGCAGTTCTTC. Translating it yields CATSPRGLGPEQFF.

The table lists this clonotype with a count of one. This chain connects TRBV28 to TRBJ2-7; 9 bases are shared with TRBD2. Germline CDR1 and CDR2: MDHEN and SYDVKM. The length of the CDR3 is 15 residues. The J segment lost 6 bases and the V segment lost 1 base, leaving 7 bases of the junction unmatched. CDR3 DNA: TGTGCCAGCAGTTTATCCCTGGGACTAGCAGGCGAGCAGTACTTC. Translated: CASSLSLGLAGEQYF. Filled out from reference TRBV28 and TRBJ2-7, the complete variable domain reads DVKVTQSSRYLVKRTGEKVFLECVQDMDHENMFWYRQDPGLGLRLIYFSYDVKMKEKGDIPEGYSVSREKKERFSLILESASTNQTSMYLCASSLSLGLAGEQYFGPGTRLTVT.

This clonotype showed up just a few times. V and J are TRBV3-1 and TRBJ2-4; 10 bases are a match to TRBD2. This CDR3 has 18 residues. The trim removed 0 bases at V and 0 bases at J, leaving 5 bases unmatched. Germline lookup yields CDR1 LGHDT and CDR2 YNNKEL (reference sequence). Here the CDR3 reads CASSQEQRGGLAKNIQYF. Here the CDR3 DNA reads TGTGCCAGCAGCCAAGAACAGCGGGGGGGCTTAGCCAAAAACATTCAGTACTTC.

The gene calls are TRBV5-1 and TRBJ2-5, with a possible D match to TRBD1 (5 bases). The J call is uncertain, as TRBJ2-7 better fits the DNA end. Germline V gives CDR1 SGHRS, CDR2 YFSETQ. The CDR3 covers 11 residues. The CDR3 DNA reads as TGCGCCAGCAGGGGGCCATACGAGCAGTACTTC. Encoded protein: CASRGPYEQYF.

The CDR3 region is CATSDPSGARTDTQYF. CDR3 DNA: TGTGCCACCAGTGACCCTAGCGGGGCACGCACAGATACGCAGTATTTT. The rearrangement uses TRBV24-1 and TRBJ2-3; 9 bases agree with TRBD2. The junction had 5 bases not matched to a gene; V was cut back by 4 bases and J by 1 base. From germline, CDR1 is KGHDR and CDR2 SFDVKD. The CDR3 spans 16 residues.

A remark on this clonotype: A junction end diverges from the germline sequence, so it may reflect a read error. The J gene is TRBJ2-2, the V gene TRBV7-7; D may match TRBD1 or TRBD2 (5 bases each). CDR1 SSHAT and CDR2 FNYEAQ come from the germline V gene (reference sequence). The CDR3 is 14 residues long. CDR3 sequence: CASSPPTEPGALFF. In nucleotides, the CDR3 is TGTGCTAGCAGCCCACCCACGGAGCCCGGGGCGCTGTTTTTT.

This clonotype was detected a few times. The V and J genes are TRBV20-1 and TRBJ2-5, with 8 bases fitting TRBD1. This CDR3 is built from 13 residues. Germline assignment: CDR1 DFQATT and CDR2 SNEGSKA (reference sequence). V shed 4 bases, J shed 3 bases, and the junction held 4 bases outside the gene matches. The CDR3 coding sequence is TGCAGTGCTAATATGGACAGGGAAGAGACCCAGTACTTC. Amino acids: CSANMDREETQYF.

The chain links TRBV6-5 to TRBJ2-6; 8 positions agree with TRBD1. The junction had 5 bases not matched to a gene; V was cut back by 4 bases and J by 0 bases. The germline CDR1 and CDR2 sequences are MNHEY and SVGAGI. This CDR3 contains 17 residues. This CDR3 is CASSSRQGSSGANVLTF. DNA of the CDR3: TGTGCCAGCAGTTCCCGACAGGGGAGCTCTGGGGCCAACGTCCTGACTTTC.

This clonotype turned up a few times. This chain links TRBV2 with TRBJ2-1; the D gene is possibly TRBD1 (6 bases). The end of the DNA aligns better with TRBJ2-5, so the J call may be wrong. This CDR3 spans 14 amino acids. Germline assignment: CDR1 SNHLY and CDR2 FYNNEI. The DNA for the CDR3 is TGTGCCAGCAGTCCGCAGGGGATCAGAGAGACCCAGTACTTC. It is translated as CASSPQGIRETQYF.

J is TRBJ2-1 and V is TRBV6-5; TRBD2 matches at 7 bases. Germline loops: CDR1 MNHEY, CDR2 SVGAGI. The CDR3 consists of 17 residues. With V trimmed by 1 base and J by 6 bases, 12 bases remained unmatched. This CDR3 is CASSYLPWGGKTNEQFF. Written as DNA, the CDR3 is TGTGCCAGCAGTTACTTACCCTGGGGGGGAAAGACCAATGAGCAGTTCTTC.